A single sample gave rise to the 13 T cell receptor beta chains below, sequenced in a study of molecular identifiers for immune sequencing clone quantification. TCRdb re-called the PCR reads through MiXCR, storing one row per CDR3 protein. This sample has fewer than 30,000 distinct CDR3 sequences, with roughly 18% found just once. The sample consisted of naive CD8+ T cells from blood, with Jurkat cell RNA spiked in. Sample subset: FACS-sorted CD8+CD4-CCR7+CD45RA+ naive T cells. The source of these receptors is a human donor in good health. Some libraries in this study had Jurkat cell RNA spiked in.

The gene calls are TRBV15 and TRBJ2-5, with 9 bases identical to TRBD2. Germline CDR1 reads LNHNV; CDR2 reads YYDKDF (reference sequence). The CDR3 consists of 14 residues. Germline trimming cut 2 bases from V and 4 bases from J; bases unmatched to any gene: 2. Here the CDR3 DNA reads TGTGCCACCAGCAGAAAGACTAGCGGAGAGACCCAGTACTTC. Translated: CATSRKTSGETQYF.

By sample fraction, this clonotype is medium-sized. The V call is TRBV4-3, the J call TRBJ1-1; 10 bases agree with TRBD1. V gave up 4 bases and J gave up 4 bases; unmatched junction bases: 9. The V gene's germline CDR1 is LGHNA and CDR2 YSLEER. The CDR3 loop spans 16 amino acids. The CDR3 DNA reads as TGCGCCAGCAGCCCCCAGACAGGGGGCATGGGCACTGAAGCTTTCTTT. Amino acid sequence: CASSPQTGGMGTEAFF.

In its sample, this clonotype was seen many times. The V and J genes are TRBV19 and TRBJ2-4, with D possibly matching TRBD2 (5 bases). The CDR3 spans 16 residues. Trimming took off 9 bases at V and 8 bases at J, with 26 bases between the two ends. CDR1 is LNHDA and CDR2 is SQIVND in the germline V gene (reference sequence). CDR3 DNA: TGTGCCAGAGAACCACCCAAGAGGGAAAGAGCAGACATTCAGTACTTC. It translates to CAREPPKRERADIQYF.

Note on this clonotype: A read error is possible here, since a much larger clone lies one base away. The chain is built from TRBV13 and TRBJ1-1; the D gene is possibly TRBD1 (6 bases). Germline V CDR1 and CDR2: PRHDT, FYEKMQ (reference sequence). This CDR3 is 13 amino acids long. For the CDR3, the DNA is TGTGCCAGCAGCCAAGGGGGGAACACTGAAGCTTCCTTT. It codes for CASSQGGNTEASF.

The sample holds many counts of this clonotype. The chain recombines TRBV6-2 or TRBV6-3 with TRBJ1-2; D remains unclear. V dropped 5 bases and J dropped 4 bases, with 17 bases sitting between them. This CDR3 region has 15 residues. CDR1 is MNHEY and CDR2 is SVGEGT in the germline V gene. The CDR3 loop reads CASSLWAGSAYGYTF. Written as DNA, the CDR3 is TGTGCCAGCAGTCTCTGGGCCGGGAGCGCCTATGGCTACACCTTC.

This clonotype was picked up many times. The chain is built from TRBV20-1 and TRBJ2-1; D not certain. The CDR3 totals 15 residues. Trimming took 1 base from V and 0 from J, leaving 10 bases between them. Germline values: CDR1 DFQATT, CDR2 SNEGSKA (reference sequence). CDR3 in DNA: TGCAGTGCTAGAGCCGCGCTTCGCTCCTACAATGAGCAGTTCTTC. This codes for CSARAALRSYNEQFF.

By share, this clonotype counts as medium-sized. The chain carries TRBV12-3 or TRBV12-4 and TRBJ1-5; D not resolved. The CDR3 is 15 amino acids. V dropped 7 bases and J dropped 0 bases, with 13 bases sitting between them. The CDR3 bases are TGTGCCAGCACCTCCCTCGGGTATAGCAATCAGCCCCAGCATTTT. Its protein product is CASTSLGYSNQPQHF.

Details on this clonotype: A much larger clonotype is one base distant, so this may be a read error. V is TRBV2 and J is TRBJ2-4; 9 nucleotides match TRBD2. Germline assignment: CDR1 SNHLY and CDR2 FYNNEI. V dropped 0 bases and J dropped 3; count of bases not matched to a gene: 9. The CDR3 has 18 amino acids. The CDR3 bases are TGTGCCAGCAGTGAAGCTTTGGCGGGAGGGCCCGACAAAAACATTCAGTACTTC. It translates to CASSEALAGGPDKNIQYF.

Worth noting for this clonotype: This may be a read error: a much more frequent sequence differs by one nucleotide. The V gene is TRBV4-1, the J gene TRBJ2-2; TRBD2 aligns across 7 bases. The CDR3 length is 13 residues. Per germline, CDR1 MGHRA and CDR2 YSYEKL. The CDR3 reads CASSWGGTGELVF. DNA of the CDR3: TGCGCCAGCAGCTGGGGGGGGACCGGGGAGCTGGTTTTT.

This clonotype was recorded at least ten times. The chain employs TRBV30 and TRBJ2-2, with 9 positions matching TRBD1. Germline loops: CDR1 GTSNPN, CDR2 SVGIG (reference sequence). V was clipped by 2 bases and J by 7 bases; unmatched bases: 11. The CDR3 covers 16 residues. CDR3 DNA: TGTGCCTGGAGTTCTTGGGACAGGGTATTTGGCGGGGAGCTGTTTTTT. Its translation is CAWSSWDRVFGGELFF. The whole variable domain, filled in from reference TRBV30 and TRBJ2-2, reads SQTIHQWPATLVQPVGSPLSLECTVEGTSNPNLYWYRQAAGRGLQLLFYSVGIGQISSEVPQNLSASRPQDRQFILSSKKLLLSDSGFYLCAWSSWDRVFGGELFFGEGSRLTVL.

On this clonotype: A much larger clone differs from this one at a single base, so this may be a read error. This rearrangement joins TRBV19 to TRBJ2-3, with TRBD2 as a possible D gene (6 bases). The CDR3 consists of 15 residues. V lost 3 bases, J lost 7 bases, and 17 bases lay in between. CDR1 is LNHDA, CDR2 SQIVND, per germline (reference sequence). The CDR3 spells CASSIAGTSVNTQYF. In DNA form, the CDR3 reads TGTGCCAGTAGTATTGCGGGGACTTCTGTAAATACGCAGTATTTT.

This clonotype was recorded many times. The chain links TRBV12-3 or TRBV12-4 to TRBJ2-7; D is possibly TRBD2 (6 bases). V lost 5 bases and J 4 bases, leaving 12 bases between the germline ends. The CDR3 spans 13 residues. The CDR3 is CASSVGLRYEQYF. CDR3 DNA sequence: TGTGCCAGCAGTGTCGGACTACGATACGAGCAGTACTTC.

This clonotype was counted a single time. The chain links TRBV2 to TRBJ2-7; tentative D call: TRBD2 (7 bases). Trimming removed 7 bases from V and 4 bases from J, with 23 bases in between. CDR1 is SNHLY and CDR2 is FYNNEI in the germline V gene. This CDR3 is 16 amino acids long. This CDR3 reads CASNGSLEGGTYEQYF. The CDR3 region has the DNA TGTGCCAGCAATGGCTCTCTAGAGGGGGGGACTTACGAGCAGTACTTC.